This T cell receptor beta chain is drawn from a study of spatial heterogeneity in lung cancer. The overall study: Detected beta-chain sequences consistently exceeded alpha-chain sequences.

CDR1 and CDR2 from the germline V gene are ENHRY and SYGVKD. The length of the CDR3 is 13 residues. Trimming pared 2 bases from V and 1 base from J, leaving 5 bases between. Each CDR3 protein gets one entry after TCRdb re-called the 5' RACE reads with MiXCR. The repertoire holds roughly 14,000 distinct CDR3 sequences, about 9.5% seen once, with roughly 28% in the top ten. Findings and limits, study-wide: Ubiquitous expanded tumor TCRs were seen in blood more at resection than at follow-up.

Indicated time point: sample taken at primary tumor resection. TCRs were sequenced from unsorted whole RNA of tumor, nontumor lung or PBMC. By frequency in the sample, this clonotype is medium-sized. Its cognate antigen is unknown. The sample was PBMCs, taken at surgery. The sequence came from a male donor with early-stage non-small cell lung cancer. The chain is built from TRBV10-3 and TRBJ2-5; D is unresolved. DNA for the CDR3: TGTGCCATCAGTGAGGACGTCCAAGAGACCCAGTACTTC. Amino acids: CAISEDVQETQYF.